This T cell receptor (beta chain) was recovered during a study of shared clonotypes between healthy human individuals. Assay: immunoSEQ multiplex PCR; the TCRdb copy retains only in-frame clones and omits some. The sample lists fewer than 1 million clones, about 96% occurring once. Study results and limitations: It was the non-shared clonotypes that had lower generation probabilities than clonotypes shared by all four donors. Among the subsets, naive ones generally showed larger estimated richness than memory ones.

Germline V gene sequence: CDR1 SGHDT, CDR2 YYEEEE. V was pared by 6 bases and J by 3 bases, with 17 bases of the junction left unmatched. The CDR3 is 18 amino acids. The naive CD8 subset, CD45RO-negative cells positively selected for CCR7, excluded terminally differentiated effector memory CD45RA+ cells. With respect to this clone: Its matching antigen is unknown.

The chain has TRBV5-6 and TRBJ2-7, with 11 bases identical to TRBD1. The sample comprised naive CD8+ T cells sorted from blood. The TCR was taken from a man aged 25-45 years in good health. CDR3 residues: CASNPGQGGPIGIYEQYF. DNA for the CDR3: TGTGCCAGCAATCCGGGACAGGGGGGGCCCATTGGTATCTACGAGCAGTACTTC.